The 5 T cell receptor beta chains reported below all come from one sample, sequenced in a study of blood T cell repertoires in COVID-19. Data came from immunoSEQ multiplex PCR; TCRdb stores just in-frame clones and leaves some out. The profile shows over 250,000 clones, roughly 87% of them singletons. The sequenced material came from peripheral blood. The receptors originated from a human donor in a cohort sampled during active COVID-19.

Concerning this clone: Different DNA sequences within this sample yield the same CDR3. The chain employs TRBV7-2 and TRBJ1-5, with D tentatively TRBD1 (5 bases). Germline CDR1 reads SGHTA; CDR2 reads FQGNSA. V lost 5 bases and J lost 0, with 5 bases in between. The length of the CDR3 is 13 residues. Here the CDR3 DNA reads TGTGCCAGCAGCAGGGGTAGCAATCAGCCCCAGCATTTT. It translates to CASSRGSNQPQHF.

The J gene is TRBJ1-2, the V gene TRBV5-1; TRBD1 is a possible D gene (5 bases). Germline CDR1 is SGHRS and CDR2 is YFSETQ. The CDR3 consists of 13 residues. The ends were cut back, 2 bases at V and 3 bases at J, with 8 bases in the middle. CDR3 loop: CASSLQVDYGYTF. CDR3 DNA: TGCGCCAGCAGCTTACAGGTGGACTATGGCTACACCTTC.

V usage is TRBV20-1 and J usage is TRBJ2-5; D is undetermined. CDR3 size: 10 residues. V was clipped by 4 bases and J by 5 bases, with 5 bases between them. Germline V gives CDR1 DFQATT, CDR2 SNEGSKA (reference sequence). CDR3 sequence reads: CSAIEETQYF. The CDR3 nucleotides read TGCAGTGCTATCGAGGAGACCCAGTACTTC.

The chain recombines TRBV5-4 with TRBJ2-5; D is possibly TRBD2 (6 bases). Germline V gene data show CDR1 as SGHNT and CDR2 as YYREEE (reference sequence). V was trimmed by 2 bases and J by 2 bases, leaving 7 bases between them. This CDR3 is built from 13 residues. The CDR3 loop is CASSLGTQETQYF. The CDR3 DNA reads as TGTGCCAGCAGCTTAGGGACTCAAGAGACCCAGTACTTC.

The V call is TRBV7-9, the J call TRBJ2-7; 12 nucleotides line up with TRBD1. V gave up 0 bases and J gave up 6 bases; unmatched junction bases: 3. Germline V gene lookup returns CDR1 SEHNR and CDR2 FQNEAQ (reference sequence). The CDR3 extends over 15 amino acids. The CDR3 spells CASSLAGQGAVEQYF. The CDR3 coding sequence is TGTGCCAGCAGCTTAGCGGGACAGGGGGCAGTCGAGCAGTACTTC.